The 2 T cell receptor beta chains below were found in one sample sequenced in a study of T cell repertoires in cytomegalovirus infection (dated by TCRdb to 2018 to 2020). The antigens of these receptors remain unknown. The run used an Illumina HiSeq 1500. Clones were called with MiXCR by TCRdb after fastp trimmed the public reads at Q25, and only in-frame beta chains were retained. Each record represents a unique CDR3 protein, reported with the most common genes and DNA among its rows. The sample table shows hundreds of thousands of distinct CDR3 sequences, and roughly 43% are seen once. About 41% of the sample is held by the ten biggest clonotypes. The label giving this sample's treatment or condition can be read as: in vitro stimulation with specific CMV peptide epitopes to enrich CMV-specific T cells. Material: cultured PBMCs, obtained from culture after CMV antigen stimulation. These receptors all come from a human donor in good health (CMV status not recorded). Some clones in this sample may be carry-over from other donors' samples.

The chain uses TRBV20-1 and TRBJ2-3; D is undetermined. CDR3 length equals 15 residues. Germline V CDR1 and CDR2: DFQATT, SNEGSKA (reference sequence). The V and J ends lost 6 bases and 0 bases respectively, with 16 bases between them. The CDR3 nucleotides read TGCAGTGCCGGGTTATTAGGATCTAGCACAGATACGCAGTATTTT. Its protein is CSAGLLGSSTDTQYF.

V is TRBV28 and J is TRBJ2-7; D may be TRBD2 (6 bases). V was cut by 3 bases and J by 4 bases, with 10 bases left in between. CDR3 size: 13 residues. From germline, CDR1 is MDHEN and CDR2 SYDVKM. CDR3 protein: CASSFWRGYEQYF. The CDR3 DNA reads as TGTGCCAGCAGTTTTTGGCGGGGTTACGAGCAGTACTTC.